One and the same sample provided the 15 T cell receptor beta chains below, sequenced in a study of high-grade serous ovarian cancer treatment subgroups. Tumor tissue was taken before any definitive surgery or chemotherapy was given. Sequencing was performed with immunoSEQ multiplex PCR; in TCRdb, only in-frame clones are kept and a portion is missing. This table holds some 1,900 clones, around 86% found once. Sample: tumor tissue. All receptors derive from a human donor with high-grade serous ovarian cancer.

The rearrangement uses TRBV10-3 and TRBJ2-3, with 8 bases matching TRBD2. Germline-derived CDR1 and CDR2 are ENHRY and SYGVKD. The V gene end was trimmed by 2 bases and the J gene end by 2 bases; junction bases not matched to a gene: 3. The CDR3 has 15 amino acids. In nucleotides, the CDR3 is TGTGCCATCAGTGAGACTAGCGGACACACAGATACGCAGTATTTT. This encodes CAISETSGHTDTQYF.

CDR3 in DNA: TGTGCCAGCAGTTACACGGGACTAAACCAAGAGACCCAGTACTTC. Encoded protein: CASSYTGLNQETQYF. This chain connects TRBV6-5 to TRBJ2-5; TRBD2 agrees at 7 bases. CDR1 is MNHEY, CDR2 SVGAGI, per germline. The CDR3 runs to 15 residues. Trimming cost V 2 bases and J 0 bases; bases outside gene matches: 3.

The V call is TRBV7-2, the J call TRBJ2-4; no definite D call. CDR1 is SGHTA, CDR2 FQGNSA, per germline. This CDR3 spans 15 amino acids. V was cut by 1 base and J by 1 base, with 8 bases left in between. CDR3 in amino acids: CASSLVEAAKNIQYF. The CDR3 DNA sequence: TGTGCCAGCAGCTTAGTCGAGGCCGCCAAAAACATTCAGTACTTC.

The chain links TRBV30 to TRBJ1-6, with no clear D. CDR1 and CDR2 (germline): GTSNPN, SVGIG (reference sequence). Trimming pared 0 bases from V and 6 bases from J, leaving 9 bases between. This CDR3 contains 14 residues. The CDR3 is CAWSVGKSNSPLHF. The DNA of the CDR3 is TGTGCCTGGAGTGTCGGCAAGTCTAATTCACCCCTCCACTTT.

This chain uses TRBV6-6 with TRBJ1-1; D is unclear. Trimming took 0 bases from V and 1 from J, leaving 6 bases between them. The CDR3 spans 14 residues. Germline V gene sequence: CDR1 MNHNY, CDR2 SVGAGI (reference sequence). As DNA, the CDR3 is TGTGCCAGCAGTTACTCGATCTCGAACACTGAAGCTTTCTTT. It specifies CASSYSISNTEAFF.

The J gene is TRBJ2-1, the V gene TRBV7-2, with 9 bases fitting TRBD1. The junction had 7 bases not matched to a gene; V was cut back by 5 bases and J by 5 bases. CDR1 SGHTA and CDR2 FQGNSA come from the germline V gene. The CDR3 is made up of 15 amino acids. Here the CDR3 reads CASSPGTGRNNEQFF. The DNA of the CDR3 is TGTGCCAGCAGCCCGGGGACAGGGAGGAACAATGAGCAGTTCTTC.

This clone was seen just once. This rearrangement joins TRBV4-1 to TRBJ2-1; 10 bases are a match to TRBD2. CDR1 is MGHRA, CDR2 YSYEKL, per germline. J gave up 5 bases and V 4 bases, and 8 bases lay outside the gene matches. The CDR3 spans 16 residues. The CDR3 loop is CASSRGASGGDNEQFF. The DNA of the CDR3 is TGCGCCAGCAGCCGAGGGGCTAGCGGGGGTGACAATGAGCAGTTCTTC.

The CDR3 DNA reads as TGTGCCTGGATTCCGGGACAGGGAAACACCATATATTTT. It encodes CAWIPGQGNTIYF. The gene calls are TRBV30 and TRBJ1-3; TRBD1 matches at 7 bases. The CDR3 contains 13 residues. CDR1 and CDR2 (germline): GTSNPN, SVGIG (reference sequence). J was trimmed by 4 bases and V by 4 bases; bases with no gene match: 4.

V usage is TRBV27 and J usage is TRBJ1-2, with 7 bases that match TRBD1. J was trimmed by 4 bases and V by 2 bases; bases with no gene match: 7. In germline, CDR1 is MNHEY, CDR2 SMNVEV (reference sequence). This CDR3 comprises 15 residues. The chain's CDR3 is CASSLVRDSVYGYTF. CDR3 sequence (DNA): TGTGCCAGCAGTTTAGTTCGGGACAGCGTCTATGGCTACACCTTC.

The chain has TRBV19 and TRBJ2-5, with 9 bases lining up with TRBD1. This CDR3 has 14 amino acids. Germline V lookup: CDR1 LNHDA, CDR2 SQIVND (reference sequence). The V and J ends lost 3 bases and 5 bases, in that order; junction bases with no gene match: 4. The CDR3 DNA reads TGTGCCAGTAGTATCGGGACAGGGTTTGAGACCCAGTACTTC. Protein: CASSIGTGFETQYF.

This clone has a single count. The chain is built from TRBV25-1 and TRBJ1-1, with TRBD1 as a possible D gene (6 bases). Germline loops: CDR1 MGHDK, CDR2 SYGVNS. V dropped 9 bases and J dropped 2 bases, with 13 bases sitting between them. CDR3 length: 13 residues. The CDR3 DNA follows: TGTGCCAGTCAACAGGGCCTAAACACTGAAGCTTTCTTT. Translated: CASQQGLNTEAFF.

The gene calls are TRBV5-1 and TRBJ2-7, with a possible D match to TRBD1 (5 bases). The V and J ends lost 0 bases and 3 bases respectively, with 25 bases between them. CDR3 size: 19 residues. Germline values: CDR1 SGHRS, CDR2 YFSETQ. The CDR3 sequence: CASSLVGLVAPQSGYEQYF. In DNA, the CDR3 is TGCGCCAGCAGCTTGGTGGGGCTCGTGGCCCCCCAGTCGGGCTACGAGCAGTACTTC.

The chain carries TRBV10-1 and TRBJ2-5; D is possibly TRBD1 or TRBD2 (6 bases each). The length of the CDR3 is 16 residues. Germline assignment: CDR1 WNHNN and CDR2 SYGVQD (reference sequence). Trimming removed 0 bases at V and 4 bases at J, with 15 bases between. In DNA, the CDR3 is TGCGCCAGCAGTGAGTCGATCCGGGGGCGACGAGAGACCCAGTACTTC. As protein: CASSESIRGRRETQYF.

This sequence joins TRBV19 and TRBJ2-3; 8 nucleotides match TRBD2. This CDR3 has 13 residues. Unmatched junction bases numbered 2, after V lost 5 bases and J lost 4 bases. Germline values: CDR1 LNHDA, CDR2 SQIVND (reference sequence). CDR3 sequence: CASSAGLADTQYF. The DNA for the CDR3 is TGTGCCAGTAGTGCGGGACTAGCAGATACGCAGTATTTT.

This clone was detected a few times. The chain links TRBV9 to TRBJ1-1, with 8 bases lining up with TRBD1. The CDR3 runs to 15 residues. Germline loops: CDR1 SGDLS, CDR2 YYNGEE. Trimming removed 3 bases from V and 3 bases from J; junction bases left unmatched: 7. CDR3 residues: CASSAGQGWDTEAFF. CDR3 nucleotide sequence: TGTGCCAGCAGCGCCGGACAGGGTTGGGACACTGAAGCTTTCTTT.